This T cell receptor (beta chain) derives from a study of neurological immune-mediated disorders. The length of the CDR3 is 14 residues. V shed 2 bases and J 4 bases; nucleotides not matched to a gene: 2. A single record per CDR3 protein comes from TCRdb applying MiXCR to the 5' RACE reads. The table includes over 70,000 distinct CDR3 sequences, about 9.4% detected once. This clonotype was observed many times. The antigen remains unidentified. Study outcomes and limitations: The study found the most TCR clonal expansion in HTLV-1-associated myelopathy and the least in multiple sclerosis, below healthy controls.

The time point: longitudinal time-point 1 (baseline). This TCR derives from a man aged 25-45 years in good health. The sample consisted of PBMCs. The chain recombines TRBV12-3 or TRBV12-4 with TRBJ2-1; 7 bases fit TRBD2. DNA of the CDR3: TGTGCCAGCAGTTTAACGGGAGGATACAATGAGCAGTTCTTC. Translated: CASSLTGGYNEQFF.